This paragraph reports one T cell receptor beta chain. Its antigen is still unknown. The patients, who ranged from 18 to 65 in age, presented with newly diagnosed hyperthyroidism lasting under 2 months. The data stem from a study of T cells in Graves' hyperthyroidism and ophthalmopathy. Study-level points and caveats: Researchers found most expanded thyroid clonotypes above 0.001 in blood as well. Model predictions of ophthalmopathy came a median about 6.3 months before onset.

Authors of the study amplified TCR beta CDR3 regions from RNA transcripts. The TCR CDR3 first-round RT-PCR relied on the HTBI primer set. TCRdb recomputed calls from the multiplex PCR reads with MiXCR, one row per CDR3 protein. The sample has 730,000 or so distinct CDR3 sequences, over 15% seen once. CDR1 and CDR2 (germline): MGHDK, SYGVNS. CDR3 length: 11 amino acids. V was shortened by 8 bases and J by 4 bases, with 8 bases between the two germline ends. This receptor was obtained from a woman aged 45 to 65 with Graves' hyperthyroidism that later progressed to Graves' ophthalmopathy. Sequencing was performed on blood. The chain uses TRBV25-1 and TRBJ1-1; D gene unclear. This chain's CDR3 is CASHSSTEAFF. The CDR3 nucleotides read TGTGCCAGCCACTCGAGCACTGAAGCTTTCTTT.